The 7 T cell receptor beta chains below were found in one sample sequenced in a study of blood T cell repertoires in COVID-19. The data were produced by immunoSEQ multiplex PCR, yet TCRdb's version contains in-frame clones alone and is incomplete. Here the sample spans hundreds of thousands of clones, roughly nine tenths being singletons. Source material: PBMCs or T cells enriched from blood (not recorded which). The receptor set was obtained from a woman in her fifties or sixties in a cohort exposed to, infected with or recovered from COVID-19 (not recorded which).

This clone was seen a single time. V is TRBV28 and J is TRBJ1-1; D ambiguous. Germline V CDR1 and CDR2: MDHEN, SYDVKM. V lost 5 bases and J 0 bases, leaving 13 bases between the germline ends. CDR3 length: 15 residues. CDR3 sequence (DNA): TGTGCCAGCAGTCCCCCGGGGAGCATGAACACTGAAGCTTTCTTT. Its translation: CASSPPGSMNTEAFF.

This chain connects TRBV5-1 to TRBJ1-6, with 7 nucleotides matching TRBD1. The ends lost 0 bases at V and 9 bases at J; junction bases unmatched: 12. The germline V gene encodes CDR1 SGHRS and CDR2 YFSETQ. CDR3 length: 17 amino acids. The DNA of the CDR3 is TGCGCCAGCAGCTTGGGTGGGGACAGCCGCTCGATTTCACCCCTCCACTTT. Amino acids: CASSLGGDSRSISPLHF.

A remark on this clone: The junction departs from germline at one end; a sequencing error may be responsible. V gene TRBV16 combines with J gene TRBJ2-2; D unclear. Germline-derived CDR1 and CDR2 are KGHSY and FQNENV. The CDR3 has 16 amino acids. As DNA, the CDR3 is TGTGCCAGCACCCAACGATTCGGTGTGAACACCGGGGAGCTGTTTTTT. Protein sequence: CASTQRFGVNTGELFF.

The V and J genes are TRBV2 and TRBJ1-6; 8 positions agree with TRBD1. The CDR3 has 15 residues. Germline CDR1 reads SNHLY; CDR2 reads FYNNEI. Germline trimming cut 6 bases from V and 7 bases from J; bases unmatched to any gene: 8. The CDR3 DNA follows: TGTGCCAGCAGAGATAAAACAGGGGGGAATTCACCCCTCCACTTT. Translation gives CASRDKTGGNSPLHF.

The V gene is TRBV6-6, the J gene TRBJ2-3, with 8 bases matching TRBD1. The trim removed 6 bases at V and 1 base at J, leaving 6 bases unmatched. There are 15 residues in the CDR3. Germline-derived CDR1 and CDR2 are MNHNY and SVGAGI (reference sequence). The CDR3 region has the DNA TGTGCCAGCAGACCCGGACAGGGAGGCACAGATACGCAGTATTTT. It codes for CASRPGQGGTDTQYF.

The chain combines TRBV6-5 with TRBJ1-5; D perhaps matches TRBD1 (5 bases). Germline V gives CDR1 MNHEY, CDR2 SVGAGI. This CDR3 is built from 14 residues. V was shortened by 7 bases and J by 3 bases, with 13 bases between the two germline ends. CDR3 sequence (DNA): TGTGCCAGCAATCAACAGGCTCACAATCAGCCCCAGCATTTT. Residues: CASNQQAHNQPQHF.

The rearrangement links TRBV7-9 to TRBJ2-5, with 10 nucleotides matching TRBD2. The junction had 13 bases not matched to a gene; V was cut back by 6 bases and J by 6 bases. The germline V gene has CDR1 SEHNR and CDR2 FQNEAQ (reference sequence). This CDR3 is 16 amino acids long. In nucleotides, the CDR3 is TGTGCCAGCAGTCCCAGCGGGGGGGGCCCGATGAAGACCCAGTACTTC. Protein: CASSPSGGGPMKTQYF. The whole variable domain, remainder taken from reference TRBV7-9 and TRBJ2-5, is DTGVSQNPRHKITKRGQNVTFRCDPISEHNRLYWYRQTLGQGPEFLTYFQNEAQLEKSRLLSDRFSAERPKGSFSTLEIQRTEQGDSAMYLCASSPSGGGPMKTQYFGPGTRLLVL.